This TCR beta chain is from a study of memory CD4+ T cells and cytomegalovirus serostatus. Broader study findings: Suggested: most of the CMV-linked TCR signature lies in CD4+ memory cells.

Regarding this clone: Its antigen is currently unknown.

The sort gate was single viable CD3+CD4+CD8-CD45RO+ cells for memory CD4+ T cells. Repertoires were generated with immunoSEQ multiplex PCR, while TCRdb's copy carries only in-frame clones and drops some. Of about 41,000 clones in the sample, roughly 77% are singletons; the top ten hold about 0.79%. Sequencing input: memory CD4+ T cells from blood. The TCR comes from an adult in good health and CMV-seronegative.

CDR3 coding DNA: TGTGCCAGTAGTGGCCCCTCAAGCGGGGGTGGCACAGATACGCAGTATTTT. Amino acids: CASSGPSSGGGTDTQYF. V gene TRBV19 combines with J gene TRBJ2-3, with 8 bases lining up with TRBD2. This CDR3 is 17 amino acids long. V shed 5 bases, J shed 1 base, and the junction held 11 bases outside the gene matches. CDR1 is LNHDA, CDR2 SQIVND, per germline (reference sequence).